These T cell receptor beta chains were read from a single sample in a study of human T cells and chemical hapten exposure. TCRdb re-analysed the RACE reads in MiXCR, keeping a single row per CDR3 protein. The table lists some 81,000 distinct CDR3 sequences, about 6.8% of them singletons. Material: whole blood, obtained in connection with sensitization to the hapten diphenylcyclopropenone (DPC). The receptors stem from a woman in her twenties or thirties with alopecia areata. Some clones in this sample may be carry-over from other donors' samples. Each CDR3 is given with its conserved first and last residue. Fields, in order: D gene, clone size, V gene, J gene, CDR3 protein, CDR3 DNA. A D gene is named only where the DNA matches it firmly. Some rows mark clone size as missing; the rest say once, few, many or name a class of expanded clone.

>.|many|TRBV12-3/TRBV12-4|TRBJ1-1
CASSFGGNPAFF
TGTGCCAGCAGTTTCGGTGGGAATCCGGCTTTCTTT
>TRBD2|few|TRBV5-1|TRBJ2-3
CASSPGLALDTQYF
TGCGCCAGCAGCCCAGGACTAGCGCTAGATACGCAGTATTTT
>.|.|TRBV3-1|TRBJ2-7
CASSPTRTNSNEQYF
TGTGCCAGCAGCCCTACTAGAACAAACAGTAACGAGCAGTACTTC
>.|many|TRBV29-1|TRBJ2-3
CSVADRSTDTQYF
TGCAGCGTGGCCGACAGAAGCACAGATACGCAGTATTTT
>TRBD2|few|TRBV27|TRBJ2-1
CASSLTSGGVGEQFF
TGTGCCAGCAGTTTGACTAGCGGGGGGGTTGGTGAGCAGTTCTTC
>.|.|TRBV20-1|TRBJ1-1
CSAQGTGTEAFF
TGCAGTGCTCAGGGCACGGGGACTGAAGCTTTCTTT
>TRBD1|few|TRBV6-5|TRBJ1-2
CASSLFLGQDTYGYTF
TGTGCCAGCAGCCTATTCTTGGGACAGGATACTTATGGCTACACCTTC
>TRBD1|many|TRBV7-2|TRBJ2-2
CASSLGQGVSGELFF
TGTGCCAGCAGCTTGGGACAGGGGGTATCCGGGGAGCTGTTTTTT
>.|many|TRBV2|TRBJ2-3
CASSVDTDTQYF
TGTGCCAGCAGTGTGGACACAGATACGCAGTATTTT
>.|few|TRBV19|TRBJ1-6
CASSTFNSPLHF
TGTGCCAGTAGTACCTTTAATTCACCCCTCCACTTT
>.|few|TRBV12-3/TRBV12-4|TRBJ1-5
CASSISGLENQPQHF
TGTGCCAGCAGCATATCGGGGCTAGAGAATCAGCCCCAGCATTTT
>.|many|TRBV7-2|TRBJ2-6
CASSLVASKGAGANVLTF
TGTGCCAGCAGCTTAGTGGCTAGCAAAGGGGCCGGGGCCAACGTCCTGACTTTC
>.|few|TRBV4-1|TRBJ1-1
CASSHIWTEPNTEAFF
TGCGCCAGCAGCCATATCTGGACAGAACCTAACACTGAAGCTTTCTTT
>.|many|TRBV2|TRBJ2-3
CASSVYGPTTDTQYF
TGTGCCAGCAGTGTCTACGGGCCAACCACAGATACGCAGTATTTT
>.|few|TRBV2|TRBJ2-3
CASSEREDTQYF
TGTGCCAGCAGTGAAAGGGAGGATACGCAGTATTTT
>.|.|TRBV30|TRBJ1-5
CACNRNGNQPQHF
TGTGCCTGCAACAGGAACGGCAATCAGCCCCAGCATTTT
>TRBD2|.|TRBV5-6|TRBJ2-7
CASSLASDGGSYEQYF
TGTGCCAGCAGCTTGGCATCGGACGGGGGGTCCTACGAGCAGTACTTC
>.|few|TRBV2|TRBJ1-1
CASSNHRATEAFF
TGTGCCAGCAGTAATCACAGGGCCACTGAAGCTTTCTTT
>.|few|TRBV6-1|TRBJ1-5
CASSPRGQPQHF
TGTGCCAGCAGTCCGAGGGGCCAGCCCCAGCATTTT
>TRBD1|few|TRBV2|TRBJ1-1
CATAGDSTEAFF
TGTGCCACAGCAGGGGACAGCACTGAAGCTTTCTTT
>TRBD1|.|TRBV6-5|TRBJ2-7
CASSYGTGGLEQYF
TGTGCCAGCAGTTACGGGACAGGGGGCCTCGAGCAGTACTTC
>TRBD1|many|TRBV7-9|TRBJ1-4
CASSLMTGQGGEKLFF
TGTGCCAGCAGCCTGATGACTGGACAGGGGGGTGAAAAACTGTTTTTT
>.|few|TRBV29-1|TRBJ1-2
CSVDRGSPGYGYTF
TGCAGCGTTGATAGGGGCAGCCCGGGGTATGGCTACACCTTC
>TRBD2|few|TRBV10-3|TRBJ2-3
CAISESIGLAGFSADTQYF
TGTGCCATCAGTGAGTCTATCGGGCTAGCGGGTTTTAGTGCAGATACGCAGTATTTT
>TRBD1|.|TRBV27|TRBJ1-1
CASSLNAGTGEAFF
TGTGCCAGCAGTCTCAACGCCGGGACAGGTGAAGCTTTCTTT
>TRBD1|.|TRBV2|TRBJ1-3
CASSSRQGAGNTIYF
TGTGCCAGCAGTTCCCGACAGGGGGCTGGAAACACCATATATTTT
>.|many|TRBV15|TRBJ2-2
CATSLNTGELFF
TGTGCCACCAGCTTGAACACCGGGGAGCTGTTTTTT
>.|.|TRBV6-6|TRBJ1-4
CASSPPGANEKLFF
TGTGCCAGCAGTCCACCAGGGGCTAATGAAAAACTGTTTTTT
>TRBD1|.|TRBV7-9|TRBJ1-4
CASSPTGAANEKLFF
TGTGCCAGCAGCCCAACAGGGGCCGCTAATGAAAAACTGTTTTTT
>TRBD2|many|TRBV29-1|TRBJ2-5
CSVEGLAGGPRETQYF
TGCAGCGTTGAAGGACTAGCGGGGGGCCCCAGAGAGACCCAGTACTTC
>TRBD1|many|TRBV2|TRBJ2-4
CASSEANNRGKNIQYF
TGTGCCAGCAGTGAAGCAAATAACAGGGGTAAAAACATTCAGTACTTC
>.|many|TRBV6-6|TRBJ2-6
CASSYGANVLTF
TGTGCCAGCAGTTATGGGGCCAACGTCCTGACTTTC
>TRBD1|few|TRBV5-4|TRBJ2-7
CASSRGTGVGEQYF
TGTGCCAGCAGCCGGGGGACAGGGGTGGGCGAGCAGTACTTC
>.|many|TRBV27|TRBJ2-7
CASSSKYTPGQYEQYF
TGTGCCAGCAGTTCAAAGTACACTCCGGGACAATACGAGCAGTACTTC
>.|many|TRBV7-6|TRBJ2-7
CASSPNPYEQYF
TGTGCCAGCAGCCCGAACCCCTACGAGCAGTACTTC
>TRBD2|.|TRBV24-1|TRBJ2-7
CATSDLPPYTGTSGDLAYEQYF
TGTGCCACCAGTGATTTACCGCCGTACACCGGGACTAGCGGGGACCTCGCCTACGAGCAGTACTTC
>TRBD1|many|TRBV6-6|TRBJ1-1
CASSARRGLGEAFF
TGTGCCAGCAGTGCCAGGAGGGGGCTGGGTGAAGCTTTCTTT
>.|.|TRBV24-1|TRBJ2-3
CATRAASTDTQYF
TGTGCCACCAGGGCAGCAAGCACAGATACGCAGTATTTT
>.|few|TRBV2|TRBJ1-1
CASSGGRTEAFF
TGTGCCAGCAGTGGTGGTCGGACTGAAGCTTTCTTT
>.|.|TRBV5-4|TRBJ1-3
CASSLDPAPGNTIYF
TGTGCCAGCAGCTTGGATCCTGCTCCTGGAAACACCATATATTTT
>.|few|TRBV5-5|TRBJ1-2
CASSLEQGYGYTF
TGTGCCAGCAGCTTGGAACAGGGCTATGGCTACACCTTC